Listed below are T cell receptor beta chains from one sample, sequenced in a study of blood T cell repertoires in COVID-19. Data came from immunoSEQ multiplex PCR; TCRdb stores just in-frame clones and leaves some out. The data contain around 220,000 clones, nearly 90% of them singletons. Material: peripheral blood. The receptors originated from a woman aged 35 to 49 who had recovered from COVID-19. Each CDR3 is given with its conserved first and last residue. A D gene is named only where the DNA matches it firmly. A row's size may be missing; if present it is once, few, many or a size class.

-	TRBJ2-2	15	-	TRBV11-2	TGTGCCAGCAGCCCCGCTCGCGGAGGAACCGGGGAGCTGTTTTTT	CASSPARGGTGELFF
-	TRBJ2-3	13	-	TRBV9	TGTGCCAGCAGCGCTGGCGAGGGCACCCCGCAGTATTTT	CASSAGEGTPQYF
TRBD2	TRBJ2-7	15	-	TRBV19	TGTGCCAGTAGTGAGGGGACTAGCGGGAACTACGAGCAGTACTTC	CASSEGTSGNYEQYF
-	TRBJ2-4	14	-	TRBV6-5	TGTGCCAGTGGAGGCCCCTCGGCTCAAAACATTCAGTACTTC	CASGGPSAQNIQYF
-	TRBJ1-2	12	-	TRBV19	TGTGCCATCTGGACAGCTAACTATGGCTACACCTTC	CAIWTANYGYTF
TRBD2	TRBJ2-1	16	-	TRBV7-2	TGTGCCAGCAGCTTAGCTGGCGGGGGGGCCGTGAATGAGCAGTTCTTC	CASSLAGGGAVNEQFF
TRBD1	TRBJ1-1	16	-	TRBV5-5	TGTGCCAGCAGCCGGGGACAGGGGGCCGGGGGCGCTGAAGCTTTCTTT	CASSRGQGAGGAEAFF
-	TRBJ1-6	16	-	TRBV11-2	TGTGCCAGCAGCTTAGCCCACCGGGGTTTTGGGTCACCCCTCCACTTT	CASSLAHRGFGSPLHF
-	TRBJ2-1	17	few	TRBV10-3	TGTGCCATCATGGGGGGCGGGGGCTTGAGCTCCTACAATGAGCAGTTCTTC	CAIMGGGGLSSYNEQFF
-	TRBJ1-2	15	-	TRBV7-2	TGTGCCAGCAGCTTAGAAGGGGCAGGAAGGGATGGCTACACCTTC	CASSLEGAGRDGYTF
-	TRBJ2-1	18	-	TRBV11-3	TGTGCCAGCAGCTTAGTTCCAGTTCCAGGACGGGGAAACAATGAGCAGTTCTTC	CASSLVPVPGRGNNEQFF
TRBD2	TRBJ2-5	17	-	TRBV5-6	TGTGCCAGCAGGACCGGGGGTTTACTAGCGGGGGACCACACCCAGTACTTC	CASRTGGLLAGDHTQYF
TRBD2	TRBJ2-1	18	-	TRBV4-3	TGCGCCAGCAGCCCTTTCCTGACTAGCGGGAGGGTGTCCAATGAGCAGTTCTTC	CASSPFLTSGRVSNEQFF
-	TRBJ2-5	16	-	TRBV3-1/TRBV3-2	TGTGCCAGCAGCCAAGTACGGGGGACCTACCAAGAGACCCAGTACTTC	CASSQVRGTYQETQYF
-	TRBJ2-6	18	-	TRBV4-1	TGCGCCAGCAGCCAAAGACAGAGACTTGACTCTGGGGCCAACGTCCTGACTTTC	CASSQRQRLDSGANVLTF
TRBD1	TRBJ1-2	15	-	TRBV18	TGTGCCAGCTCACCGGCAGGACAGGGTAGGCATGGCTACACCTTC	CASSPAGQGRHGYTF
TRBD1	TRBJ2-7	14	-	TRBV10-3	TGTGCCATCAGTGGGACAGGATCTTCCTACGAGCAGTACTTC	CAISGTGSSYEQYF
TRBD1	TRBJ2-7	17	-	TRBV3-1/TRBV3-2	TGTGCCAGCAGCCAAGATTTTTATGGGACAGGGACGAACGAGCAGTACTTC	CASSQDFYGTGTNEQYF
-	TRBJ1-5	16	few	TRBV11-2	TGTGCCAGCAGCTCGGGACACCAATTGGGCAATCAGCCCCAGCATTTT	CASSSGHQLGNQPQHF
-	TRBJ1-4	16	-	TRBV5-1	TGCGCCAGCAGCGGCGGACAGACTTCAACTAATGAAAAACTGTTTTTT	CASSGGQTSTNEKLFF
-	TRBJ1-4	14	-	TRBV29-1	TGCAGCCGATGGGGGGGTGCAACTAATGAAAAACTGTTTTTT	CSRWGGATNEKLFF
TRBD2	TRBJ2-5	15	-	TRBV9	TGTGCCAGCAGCGTAGAAGGCGGGAGGGCCGTCGACCAGTACTTC	CASSVEGGRAVDQYF
-	TRBJ2-7	13	-	TRBV27	TGTGCCAGCAGTCGGACAGCAACCTACGAGCAGTACTTC	CASSRTATYEQYF
-	TRBJ2-1	14	-	TRBV24-1	TGTGCCACCGCGGAAAGGGGGGGGAACAATGAGCAGTTCTTC	CATAERGGNNEQFF
TRBD1	TRBJ1-1	15	once	TRBV18	TGTGCCAGCTCACCGCCACAGGGGGCGAACACTGAAGCTTTCTTT	CASSPPQGANTEAFF
-	TRBJ2-1	12	-	TRBV5-3	TGTGCCAGAAGGAAGGGGGGGAATGAGCAGTTCTTC	CARRKGGNEQFF
-	TRBJ1-5	14	once	TRBV7-2	TGTGCCAGCAGCTTGCGGCTTAGCAATCAGCCCCAGCATTTT	CASSLRLSNQPQHF
TRBD1	TRBJ2-1	16	few	TRBV19	TGTGCCAGTACCATCGGGGGGGACAGGGGTTGGAATGAGCAGTTCTTC	CASTIGGDRGWNEQFF
-	TRBJ1-6	17	-	TRBV9	TGTGCCAGCAGCGTAGCCAGCGGGGGCAGCAATAATTCACCCCTCCACTTT	CASSVASGGSNNSPLHF
-	TRBJ2-7	16	-	TRBV11-2	TGTGCCAGCGGAGGGTTTGGGACAGCGGGCTCCTACGAGCAGTACTTC	CASGGFGTAGSYEQYF
-	TRBJ2-7	13	-	TRBV6-5	TGTGCCAGCAGTTACTCCCCCACAGGGCAGTCTTACTTC	CASSYSPTGQSYF
TRBD2	TRBJ2-1	14	-	TRBV11-2	TGTGCCAGCAGAACTGGACTAGCGATTAATGAGCAGTTCTTC	CASRTGLAINEQFF
TRBD1	TRBJ1-2	17	-	TRBV7-2	TGTGCCAGCAGCCCCCGGGACAGGGCCTCGGGTAACTATGGCTACACCTTC	CASSPRDRASGNYGYTF